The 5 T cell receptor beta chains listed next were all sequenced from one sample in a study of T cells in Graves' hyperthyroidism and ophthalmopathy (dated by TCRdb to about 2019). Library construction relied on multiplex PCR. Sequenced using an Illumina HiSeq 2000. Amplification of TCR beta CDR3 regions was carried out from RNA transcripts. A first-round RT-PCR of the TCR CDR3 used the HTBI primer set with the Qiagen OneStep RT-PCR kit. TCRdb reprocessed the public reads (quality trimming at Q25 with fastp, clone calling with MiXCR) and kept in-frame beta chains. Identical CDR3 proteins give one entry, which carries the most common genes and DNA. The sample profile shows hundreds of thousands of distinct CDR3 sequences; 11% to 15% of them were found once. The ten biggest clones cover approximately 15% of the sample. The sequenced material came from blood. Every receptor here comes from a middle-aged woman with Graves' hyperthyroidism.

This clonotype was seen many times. CDR3 bases: TGTGCCAGCAGCATCCTAGCGGGAGGGTCATCCTACGAGCAGTACTTC. Its protein is CASSILAGGSSYEQYF. The genes are TRBV7-9 and TRBJ2-7, with 12 bases that match TRBD2. The germline CDR1 and CDR2 sequences are SEHNR and FQNEAQ (reference sequence). V trimming: 5 bases; J trimming: 1 base; junction bases outside the gene matches: 6. CDR3 length: 16 amino acids.

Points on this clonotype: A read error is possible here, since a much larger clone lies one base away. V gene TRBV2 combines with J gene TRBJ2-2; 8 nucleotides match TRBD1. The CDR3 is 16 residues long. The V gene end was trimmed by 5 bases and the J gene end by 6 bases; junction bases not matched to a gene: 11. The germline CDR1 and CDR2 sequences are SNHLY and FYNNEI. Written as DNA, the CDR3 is TGTGCCAGCAGTCCGAGGACAGGGATTGTTGCCGGGGAGCTGTTTTTT. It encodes CASSPRTGIVAGELFF.

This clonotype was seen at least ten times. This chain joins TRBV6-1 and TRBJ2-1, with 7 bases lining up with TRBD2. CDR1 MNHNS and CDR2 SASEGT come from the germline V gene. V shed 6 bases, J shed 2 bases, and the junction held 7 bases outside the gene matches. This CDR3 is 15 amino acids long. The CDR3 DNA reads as TGTGCCAGCAGCCCCCGGGGGAGGGCCTACAATGAGCAGTTCTTC. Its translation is CASSPRGRAYNEQFF.

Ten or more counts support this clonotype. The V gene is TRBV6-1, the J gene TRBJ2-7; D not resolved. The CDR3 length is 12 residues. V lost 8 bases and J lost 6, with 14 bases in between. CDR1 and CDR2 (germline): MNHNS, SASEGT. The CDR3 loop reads CASAATQTEQYF. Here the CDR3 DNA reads TGTGCCAGCGCCGCGACCCAGACCGAGCAGTACTTC.

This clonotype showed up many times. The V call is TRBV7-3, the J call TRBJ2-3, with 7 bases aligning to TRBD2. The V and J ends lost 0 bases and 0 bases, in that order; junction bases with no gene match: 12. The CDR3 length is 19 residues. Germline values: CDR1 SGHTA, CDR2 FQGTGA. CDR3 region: CASSLTGDLAAQSTDTQYF. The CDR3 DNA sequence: TGTGCCAGCAGCTTAACGGGGGACCTAGCGGCGCAGAGCACAGATACGCAGTATTTT.